The next 18 T cell receptor beta chains were all read from a single sample in a study of blood T cell repertoires in COVID-19. Produced via immunoSEQ multiplex PCR; TCRdb's table is partial and in-frame only. Of 250,000 or so clones listed, about 80% are singletons. Material for sequencing was PBMCs or T cells enriched from blood (not recorded which). These receptors originate from a man between 50 and 59 years old who had recovered from COVID-19.

The genes are TRBV11-2 and TRBJ2-5; 8 bases align to TRBD1. J was trimmed by 5 bases and V by 3 bases; bases with no gene match: 8. The CDR3 has 15 residues. CDR1 is SGHAT, CDR2 FQNNGV, per germline. The CDR3 bases are TGTGCCAGCAGCTTTAACAGGGGGTTCGGGGAGACCCAGTACTTC. This translates into CASSFNRGFGETQYF.

This sequence joins TRBV19 and TRBJ1-2; 7 nucleotides match TRBD1. CDR1 LNHDA and CDR2 SQIVND come from the germline V gene (reference sequence). The CDR3 extends over 13 amino acids. V lost 7 bases and J lost 4; bases outside the gene matches: 6. The CDR3, as DNA: TGTGCCAGTATACAGGGGATCGGCTATGGCTACACCTTC. Its protein product is CASIQGIGYGYTF.

The chain is built from TRBV6-6 and TRBJ1-3; D remains unclear. This CDR3 comprises 12 residues. The V and J ends lost 6 bases and 0 bases respectively, with 3 bases between them. Germline V gene sequence: CDR1 MNHNY, CDR2 SVGAGI (reference sequence). The CDR3 protein is CASSHSGNTIYF. As DNA, the CDR3 is TGTGCCAGCAGCCACTCTGGAAACACCATATATTTT.

J is TRBJ1-6 and V is TRBV5-5, with a weak D call TRBD1 (6 bases). CDR1 is SGHKS and CDR2 is YYEKEE in the germline V gene (reference sequence). There are 16 residues in the CDR3. The ends were cut back, 4 bases at V and 9 bases at J, with 20 bases in the middle. The CDR3 sequence is CASSPPGGVQFSPLHF. The CDR3 DNA sequence: TGTGCCAGCAGCCCCCCGGGGGGCGTCCAGTTTTCACCCCTCCACTTT. Full variable domain (remainder filled in from reference TRBV5-5 and TRBJ1-6): DAGVTQSPTHLIKTRGQQVTLRCSPISGHKSVSWYQQVLGQGPQFIFQYYEKEERGRGNFPDRFSARQFPNYSSELNVNALLLGDSALYLCASSPPGGVQFSPLHFGNGTRLTVT.

Concerning this clone: Other DNA sequences in the sample encode the same CDR3. J is TRBJ1-5 and V is TRBV15; D unclear. The germline V gene encodes CDR1 LNHNV and CDR2 YYDKDF (reference sequence). This CDR3 is 13 amino acids long. The V end lost 0 bases, the J end lost 3 bases, and 3 bases lay between the germline ends. The CDR3 bases are TGTGCCACCAGCAGAGAACTCAATCAGCCCCAGCATTTT. As protein: CATSRELNQPQHF.

This clone appeared a single time. The CDR3 DNA reads TGTGCCAGCAGCCCTGGCAGGGTTTATGGCTACACCTTC. This gives the protein CASSPGRVYGYTF. The rearrangement uses TRBV3-1 (or the pseudogene TRBV3-2) and TRBJ1-2, with TRBD1 as a possible D gene (5 bases). The CDR3 spans 13 residues. V lost 4 bases, J lost 5 bases, and 11 bases lay in between. In germline, CDR1 is LGHDT, CDR2 YNNKEL (reference sequence).

The rearrangement joins TRBV19 to TRBJ1-1, with 12 bases identical to TRBD1. The CDR3 covers 18 residues. Trimming cost V 0 bases and J 3 bases; bases outside gene matches: 8. Germline assignment: CDR1 LNHDA and CDR2 SQIVND (reference sequence). The CDR3 spells CASSIDRDRGRRDTEAFF. The CDR3 nucleotides are TGTGCCAGTAGTATAGACCGGGACAGGGGGCGCCGGGACACTGAAGCTTTCTTT.

The gene calls are TRBV2 and TRBJ2-7, with TRBD1 as a possible D gene (6 bases). Germline V lookup: CDR1 SNHLY, CDR2 FYNNEI. This CDR3 spans 16 amino acids. The ends were cut back, 6 bases at V and 5 bases at J, with 23 bases in the middle. This CDR3 reads CASRRTGTPGRDEQYF. DNA for the CDR3: TGTGCCAGCAGGAGAACAGGGACCCCTGGAAGGGACGAGCAGTACTTC. Full variable domain (rest looked up from reference TRBV2 and TRBJ2-7): EPEVTQTPSHQVTQMGQEVILRCVPISNHLYFYWYRQILGQKVEFLVSFYNNEISEKSEIFDDQFSVERPDGSNFTLKIRSTKLEDSAMYFCASRRTGTPGRDEQYFGPGTRLTVT.

This chain joins TRBV5-1 and TRBJ2-1, with 11 bases matching TRBD1. CDR1 SGHRS and CDR2 YFSETQ come from the germline V gene. With V trimmed by 4 bases and J by 4 bases, 4 bases remained unmatched. The CDR3 consists of 15 residues. CDR3 in DNA: TGCGCCAGCAGCCAAGGACAGGGGGCTTACAATGAGCAGTTCTTC. Translated: CASSQGQGAYNEQFF.

The chain joins TRBV19 to TRBJ2-1; D is ambiguous. V was clipped by 8 bases and J by 4 bases, with 12 bases between them. Germline lookup yields CDR1 LNHDA and CDR2 SQIVND (reference sequence). This CDR3 is 13 amino acids long. CDR3 amino acids: CASSPTEYNEQFF. As DNA, the CDR3 is TGTGCCAGTTCCCCCACAGAGTACAATGAGCAGTTCTTC.

The chain combines TRBV11-2 with TRBJ1-2; D is perhaps TRBD1 (5 bases). Looked up from germline, CDR1 is SGHAT and CDR2 is FQNNGV. The CDR3 has 15 residues. With 9 bases removed from V and 6 bases from J, the gap between germline ends came to 23 bases. The CDR3 DNA follows: TGTGCCAGTACCCCACTACAGGTGTCACTTGATGGCTACACCTTC. Translating it yields CASTPLQVSLDGYTF.

The rearrangement links TRBV11-1 to TRBJ1-2; 8 bases are a match to TRBD1. Germline V gene sequence: CDR1 SGHAT, CDR2 FQDESV (reference sequence). V shed 5 bases, J shed 3 bases, and the junction held 8 bases outside the gene matches. The CDR3 is made up of 15 amino acids. This CDR3 is CASSQRTGSYYGYTF. The CDR3, as DNA: TGTGCCAGCAGCCAACGGACAGGGAGTTACTATGGCTACACCTTC.

As to this clone: The junction and the germline gene differ at one end; a read error may be behind it. The CDR3 nucleotides are TGTGCCAGCAGTGGGGCTGGACAGAGCAAAGATACGCAGTATTTT. It specifies CASSGAGQSKDTQYF. This chain links TRBV28 with TRBJ2-3; a possible D gene is TRBD1 (6 bases). The CDR3 has 15 amino acids. CDR1 is MDHEN, CDR2 SYDVKM, per germline.

The rearrangement uses TRBV20-1 and TRBJ1-1; no clear D gene. From germline, CDR1 is DFQATT and CDR2 SNEGSKA (reference sequence). Trimming pared 7 bases from V and 2 bases from J, leaving 8 bases between. This CDR3 has 11 amino acids. CDR3 nucleotide sequence: TGCAGTGGCAGTTCTAACACTGAAGCTTTCTTT. This translates into CSGSSNTEAFF.

The J gene is TRBJ1-1, the V gene TRBV28; tentatively, D is TRBD1 (5 bases). Germline V gives CDR1 MDHEN, CDR2 SYDVKM. The germline V and J ends were trimmed by 5 bases and 0 bases, with 16 bases remaining between them. The CDR3 runs 16 residues. CDR3 in amino acids: CASSRVLRAMNTEAFF. The CDR3 nucleotides read TGTGCCAGCAGTCGTGTACTCAGGGCGATGAACACTGAAGCTTTCTTT.

The rearrangement uses TRBV5-6 and TRBJ2-7, with TRBD1 matching 8 bases. Germline V lookup: CDR1 SGHDT, CDR2 YYEEEE. The CDR3 extends over 14 amino acids. V lost 3 bases and J lost 3; bases outside the gene matches: 5. CDR3 region: CASSSPGQDYEQYF. CDR3 nucleotides: TGTGCCAGCAGCTCCCCGGGACAGGACTACGAGCAGTACTTC.

The chain uses TRBV6-5 and TRBJ1-1, with unresolved D. V shed 10 bases and J shed 1 base, with 10 bases lying between them. Germline V gene data show CDR1 as MNHEY and CDR2 as SVGAGI. The CDR3 is 12 residues long. This CDR3 is CAIAGSNTEAFF. CDR3 sequence (DNA): TGTGCCATCGCAGGATCGAACACTGAAGCTTTCTTT.

The chain joins TRBV7-3 to TRBJ2-3; TRBD2 agrees at 8 bases. CDR3 length equals 14 residues. V shed 5 bases and J 3 bases; nucleotides not matched to a gene: 4. Per the germline V gene, CDR1 is SGHTA and CDR2 is FQGTGA. The CDR3 reads CASSVAGMTDTQYF. For the CDR3, the DNA is TGTGCCAGCAGCGTAGCGGGGATGACAGATACGCAGTATTTT.